The 10 T cell receptor beta chains below were found in one sample sequenced in a study of beta chain features in type 1 diabetes. TCRB transcripts that were expressed got sequenced, as all of the isolated RNA had been reverse transcribed. Clones were sequenced by immunoSEQ multiplex PCR, and TCRdb holds only the in-frame ones, with some missing. Here the sample spans under 900,000 clones, roughly 17% being singletons. Input material: naive CD4+ T cells from blood. The receptor set was obtained from a woman aged 18-35 years in good health.

There are a few counts of this clone. This chain connects TRBV4-2 to TRBJ2-1, with D perhaps matching TRBD2 (6 bases). In germline, CDR1 is LGHNA, CDR2 YNFKEQ. V lost 1 base to trimming and J lost 2 bases, with 15 bases between them. CDR3 length equals 17 residues. The chain's CDR3 is CASSQVPGTPTYNEQFF. The CDR3 nucleotides are TGTGCCAGCAGCCAAGTTCCCGGGACTCCAACCTACAATGAGCAGTTCTTC.

The chain carries TRBV28 and TRBJ1-1; no clear D gene. The CDR3 covers 11 residues. Germline V gives CDR1 MDHEN, CDR2 SYDVKM. The germline V and J ends were trimmed by 8 bases and 5 bases, with 9 bases remaining between them. This CDR3 is CASDGRTEAFF. CDR3 coding DNA: TGTGCCAGCGATGGACGGACTGAAGCTTTCTTT.

This clone was counted between two and nine times. The rearrangement joins TRBV5-6 to TRBJ2-2, with D perhaps matching TRBD2 (6 bases). The germline V and J ends were trimmed by 4 bases and 7 bases, with 20 bases remaining between them. The CDR3 is 16 amino acids. In germline, CDR1 is SGHDT, CDR2 YYEEEE. Here the CDR3 DNA reads TGTGCCAGCAGCAGCCTCGGGAGATTGGGGGTCGGGGAGCTGTTTTTT. It translates to CASSSLGRLGVGELFF.

A few counts support this clone. This rearrangement joins TRBV4-3 to TRBJ1-1; no firm D call. V was shortened by 3 bases and J by 1 base, with 15 bases between the two germline ends. Germline-derived CDR1 and CDR2 are LGHNA and YSLEER. The CDR3 is 16 amino acids. The CDR3 bases are TGCGCCAGCAGCCAGGGAGGTAGTCTAAGGAACACTGAAGCTTTCTTT. It encodes CASSQGGSLRNTEAFF.

This chain's CDR3 is CASSLPSLNEQFF. In DNA form, the CDR3 reads TGTGCCAGCAGCTTGCCTAGCCTCAATGAGCAGTTCTTC. This chain links TRBV13 with TRBJ2-1; D might be TRBD2 (5 bases). The length of the CDR3 is 13 residues. Trimming took off 3 bases at V and 6 bases at J, with 9 bases between the two ends. From germline, CDR1 is PRHDT and CDR2 FYEKMQ (reference sequence).

Comment on this clone: Germline and junction disagree at one end, which may indicate a read error. Other DNA sequences within the sample encode an identical CDR3. The chain has TRBV20-1 and TRBJ2-1; D gene uncertain. The CDR3 has 10 residues. Germline CDR1 reads DFQATT; CDR2 reads SNEGSKA (reference sequence). The CDR3 sequence is CSARDNEQFF. In nucleotides, the CDR3 is TGCAGTGCTCGAGACAATGAGCAGTTCTTC.

A few counts support this clone. The chain couples TRBV19 to TRBJ2-7; 13 bases are a match to TRBD2. Germline lookup yields CDR1 LNHDA and CDR2 SQIVND (reference sequence). Trimming took 5 bases from V and 2 from J; bases not matched to a gene: 6. The CDR3 has 16 amino acids. The CDR3 protein is CASSASLAGGTYEQYF. The DNA of the CDR3 is TGTGCCAGTAGTGCCTCACTAGCGGGAGGGACCTACGAGCAGTACTTC.

This clone has a handful of counts. The chain joins TRBV19 to TRBJ1-2; TRBD1 matches 7 bases. CDR1 and CDR2 from the germline V gene are LNHDA and SQIVND (reference sequence). This CDR3 region has 15 residues. Trimming took 7 bases from V and 4 from J; bases not matched to a gene: 12. CDR3 nucleotides: TGTGCCAGTAATAACAGGGGCCGGGGACCCTATGGCTACACCTTC. Protein sequence: CASNNRGRGPYGYTF.

This clone has only a few counts. V gene TRBV5-6 combines with J gene TRBJ1-3; no reliable D call. CDR3 length: 13 amino acids. V was clipped by 3 bases and J by 1 base, with 5 bases between them. Germline CDR1 SGHDT, CDR2 YYEEEE. The CDR3 reads CASSSGSGNTIYF. The CDR3 DNA follows: TGTGCCAGCAGCTCAGGATCTGGAAACACCATATATTTT.

The rearrangement uses TRBV14 and TRBJ2-7, with D possibly TRBD2 on 7 matching bases. The CDR3 consists of 15 residues. CDR1 is SGHDN and CDR2 is FVKESK in the germline V gene. V lost 6 bases and J 0 bases, leaving 15 bases between the germline ends. CDR3 in DNA: TGTGCCAGCAGACACAGGGAGGGTAGCTCCTACGAGCAGTACTTC. Translation: CASRHREGSSYEQYF.